The 30 T cell receptor beta chains given below trace back to one sample, sequenced in a study of T cell responses to AZD1222 COVID-19 vaccine. Profiled with immunoSEQ multiplex PCR; TCRdb holds only in-frame clones, not every one. The repertoire holds some 140,000 clones, with around nine tenths as singletons. Material: peripheral blood, obtained on day 0 of AZD1222 vaccination. The receptors shown here come from an adult in good health.

V is TRBV12-5 and J is TRBJ2-2; 7 bases align to TRBD1. After removal of 7 bases from V and 2 bases from J, the junction contained 4 bases not matched to a gene. Germline CDR1 and CDR2: LGHNT and FRNRAP. There are 14 residues in the CDR3. The CDR3 reads CASAGTVNTGELFF. The CDR3 region has the DNA TGTGCTAGTGCCGGGACAGTTAACACCGGGGAGCTGTTTTTT.

The chain recombines TRBV15 with TRBJ2-6, with D possibly TRBD2 on 5 matching bases. The V and J ends lost 3 bases and 2 bases respectively, with 11 bases between them. Germline V gene sequence: CDR1 LNHNV, CDR2 YYDKDF (reference sequence). The CDR3 contains 16 residues. CDR3 residues: CATSRSFGAGANVLTF. The CDR3 DNA reads TGTGCCACCAGCAGGTCCTTCGGGGCTGGGGCCAACGTCCTGACTTTC.

V gene TRBV20-1 combines with J gene TRBJ1-5; 7 bases map to TRBD1. The CDR3 consists of 14 residues. V lost 3 bases, J lost 3 bases, and 5 bases stayed unmatched. Germline CDR1 and CDR2: DFQATT and SNEGSKA (reference sequence). This CDR3 is CSASRGQLNQPQHF. The CDR3 DNA follows: TGCAGTGCTAGTAGGGGACAGCTCAATCAGCCCCAGCATTTT.

J is TRBJ2-7 and V is TRBV5-1; 13 bases agree with TRBD2. Germline CDR1 reads SGHRS; CDR2 reads YFSETQ. The junction had 3 bases not matched to a gene; V was cut back by 2 bases and J by 1 base. The CDR3 has 16 amino acids. This CDR3 is CASSLRTSGGSYEQYF. CDR3 nucleotides: TGCGCCAGCAGCTTACGGACTAGCGGGGGTTCCTACGAGCAGTACTTC.

V gene TRBV4-2 combines with J gene TRBJ2-5; possible D gene TRBD1, 6 bases. Trimming stripped 4 bases from V and 4 bases from J, with 10 bases between. Germline CDR1 and CDR2: LGHNA and YNFKEQ. The CDR3 spans 13 residues. CDR3 amino acids: CASSPGQRETQYF. The CDR3 DNA reads TGTGCCAGCAGCCCTGGACAGAGAGAGACCCAGTACTTC.

This rearrangement joins TRBV6-6 to TRBJ1-2; maybe TRBD1 (6 bases). Per germline, CDR1 MNHNY and CDR2 SVGAGI (reference sequence). CDR3 size: 14 residues. V was clipped by 6 bases and J by 4 bases, with 15 bases between them. The CDR3 bases are TGTGCCAGCAGCACAAGACAGGCTATCTATGGCTACACCTTC. This sequence encodes CASSTRQAIYGYTF.

This chain links TRBV5-1 with TRBJ1-1; no clear D gene. The V gene lost 0 bases and the J gene lost 4 bases, with 13 bases spanning the gap. Germline V CDR1 and CDR2: SGHRS, YFSETQ. The CDR3 has 15 amino acids. CDR3 amino acids: CASSLVGTEGTEAFF. For the CDR3, the DNA is TGCGCCAGCAGCTTGGTCGGAACCGAGGGCACTGAAGCTTTCTTT.

The J gene is TRBJ1-2, the V gene TRBV6-4, with D tentatively TRBD1 (6 bases). The CDR3 is made up of 12 amino acids. The germline V gene has CDR1 MRHNA and CDR2 SNTAGT. The V end lost 6 bases, the J end lost 8 bases, and 13 bases lay between the germline ends. CDR3 amino acids: CASSDAQGGYTF. DNA of the CDR3: TGTGCCAGCAGCGACGCCCAGGGGGGCTACACCTTC.

The chain has TRBV27 and TRBJ1-1, with 7 positions matching TRBD1. Germline assignment: CDR1 MNHEY and CDR2 SMNVEV (reference sequence). V shed 6 bases, J shed 5 bases, and the junction held 9 bases outside the gene matches. The CDR3 loop spans 14 amino acids. CDR3 DNA sequence: TGTGCCAGCAGCCAAGGGGGCTATGGGACTGAAGCTTTCTTT. Its translation: CASSQGGYGTEAFF.

This clone was detected once. This chain uses TRBV9 with TRBJ2-1; no definite D call. This CDR3 contains 16 residues. Trimming stripped 0 bases from V and 6 bases from J, with 16 bases between. Per germline, CDR1 SGDLS and CDR2 YYNGEE. CDR3 residues: CASSVAVPIGTNEQFF. CDR3 in DNA: TGTGCCAGCAGCGTAGCGGTCCCCATCGGTACCAATGAGCAGTTCTTC.

The chain couples TRBV3-1 (or the pseudogene TRBV3-2) to TRBJ1-2; D might be TRBD1 (5 bases). The CDR3 extends over 15 amino acids. With 0 bases removed from V and 8 bases from J, the gap between germline ends came to 16 bases. Germline lookup yields CDR1 LGHDT and CDR2 YNNKEL (reference sequence). In DNA, the CDR3 is TGTGCCAGCAGCCAAGATTTGTTGAGGCAGGGAGGCTACACCTTC. Translating gives CASSQDLLRQGGYTF.

In DNA form, the CDR3 reads TGTGCCAGCAGTTACGGGGACAGGGTCTATGGCTACACCTTC. Protein product: CASSYGDRVYGYTF. The J gene is TRBJ1-2, the V gene TRBV6-5, with TRBD1 matching 9 bases. CDR3 length: 14 residues. In germline, CDR1 is MNHEY, CDR2 SVGAGI. Losses at the gene ends were 2 bases for V and 4 bases for J; bases not matched to a gene: 2.

This chain connects TRBV6-2 or TRBV6-3 to TRBJ1-3, with D possibly matching TRBD1 (5 bases). CDR3 length: 15 residues. The V gene's germline CDR1 is MNHEY and CDR2 SVGEGT. V gave up 6 bases and J gave up 2 bases, with 14 bases separating them. CDR3 region: CASSWSRAAGNTIYF. CDR3 sequence (DNA): TGTGCCAGCAGCTGGAGCAGGGCGGCTGGAAACACCATATATTTT.

The chain has TRBV5-4 and TRBJ1-1; 8 bases match TRBD1. The V and J ends lost 4 bases and 12 bases, in that order; junction bases with no gene match: 11. The CDR3 runs 13 residues. CDR1 and CDR2 from the germline V gene are SGHNT and YYREEE (reference sequence). DNA for the CDR3: TGTGCCAGCAGCGCAGGGCAGGGGGCGATGTCTTTCTTT. Amino acid sequence: CASSAGQGAMSFF. The full variable domain, rest sourced from reference TRBV5-4 and TRBJ1-1, is ETGVTQSPTHLIKTRGQQVTLRCSSQSGHNTVSWYQQALGQGPQFIFQYYREEENGRGNFPPRFSGLQFPNYSSELNVNALELDDSALYLCASSAGQGAMSFFGQGTRLTVV.

This clone was counted between two and nine times. The J gene is TRBJ1-4, the V gene TRBV27; D not resolved. CDR1 is MNHEY and CDR2 is SMNVEV in the germline V gene (reference sequence). The CDR3 totals 14 residues. V was clipped by 5 bases and J by 7 bases, with 14 bases between them. The CDR3 reads CASSHWRPGEKLFF. CDR3 sequence (DNA): TGTGCCAGCAGTCACTGGCGTCCGGGTGAAAAACTGTTTTTT.

The CDR3 spells CSASRGDEAFF. As DNA, the CDR3 is TGCAGTGCTAGTAGAGGGGATGAAGCTTTCTTT. J is TRBJ1-1 and V is TRBV20-1, with D possibly being TRBD1 (5 bases). The CDR3 covers 11 residues. Germline V lookup: CDR1 DFQATT, CDR2 SNEGSKA (reference sequence). V lost 3 bases and J 7 bases, leaving 9 bases between the germline ends.

This clone was picked up a small number of times. The chain couples TRBV7-9 to TRBJ1-4; D ambiguous. This CDR3 is built from 14 residues. CDR1 and CDR2 (germline): SEHNR, FQNEAQ (reference sequence). The V gene lost 10 bases and the J gene lost 0 bases, with 12 bases spanning the gap. The CDR3 DNA follows: TGTGCCACTACGACACCTGCAACTAATGAAAAACTGTTTTTT. It codes for CATTTPATNEKLFF.

The chain employs TRBV9 and TRBJ1-4; weak D call: TRBD1 (6 bases). CDR3 size: 14 residues. The germline CDR1 and CDR2 sequences are SGDLS and YYNGEE. V lost 4 bases and J 4 bases, leaving 11 bases between the germline ends. The CDR3 spells CASSPQGYNEKLFF. Here the CDR3 DNA reads TGTGCCAGCAGCCCCCAGGGGTATAATGAAAAACTGTTTTTT.

The CDR3 sequence is CASSPRGVLEETQYF. The CDR3 DNA is TGTGCCAGCAGCCCCCGGGGGGTTCTTGAAGAGACCCAGTACTTC. This chain links TRBV7-6 with TRBJ2-5, with 7 bases that match TRBD2. Germline trimming cut 5 bases from V and 3 bases from J; bases unmatched to any gene: 9. Germline values: CDR1 SGHVS, CDR2 FNYEAQ. This CDR3 has 15 residues.

This clone came up a few times. The J gene is TRBJ1-2, the V gene TRBV12-3 or TRBV12-4; D remains unclear. Trimming removed 7 bases from V and 3 bases from J, with 12 bases in between. The CDR3 loop spans 13 amino acids. CDR3 amino acids: CASNHHYDYGYTF. The CDR3 nucleotides are TGTGCCAGCAATCACCACTATGACTATGGCTACACCTTC.

V and J are TRBV28 and TRBJ2-5; D unresolved. V lost 2 bases and J 3 bases, leaving 7 bases between the germline ends. Per the germline V gene, CDR1 is MDHEN and CDR2 is SYDVKM. This CDR3 comprises 13 residues. CDR3 in amino acids: CASSLVVKETQYF. CDR3 sequence (DNA): TGTGCCAGCAGTTTAGTCGTCAAAGAGACCCAGTACTTC.

This sequence joins TRBV5-1 and TRBJ1-6; 10 positions match TRBD1. In germline, CDR1 is SGHRS, CDR2 YFSETQ. Trimming removed 6 bases from V and 3 bases from J; junction bases left unmatched: 6. The CDR3 is 16 amino acids. CDR3 sequence reads: CASTPGQGFYNSPLHF. As DNA, the CDR3 is TGCGCCAGCACCCCGGGACAGGGGTTCTATAATTCACCCCTCCACTTT.

V usage is TRBV10-3 and J usage is TRBJ2-6; tentatively, D is TRBD2 (5 bases). The CDR3 has 17 amino acids. With 0 bases removed from V and 0 bases from J, the gap between germline ends came to 9 bases. Germline V CDR1 and CDR2: ENHRY, SYGVKD. This CDR3 reads CAISESARDSGANVLTF. Here the CDR3 DNA reads TGTGCCATCAGTGAGTCGGCGAGGGACTCTGGGGCCAACGTCCTGACTTTC.

The chain is built from TRBV7-2 and TRBJ2-1, with 8 bases aligning to TRBD2. CDR1 and CDR2 from the germline V gene are SGHTA and FQGNSA. The CDR3 runs 15 residues. Unmatched junction bases numbered 2, after V lost 2 bases and J lost 2 bases. In DNA form, the CDR3 reads TGTGCCAGCAGCTTAAGCGGGAGAACCTACAATGAGCAGTTCTTC. As protein: CASSLSGRTYNEQFF.

The gene calls are TRBV9 and TRBJ2-2, with D tentatively TRBD1 (6 bases). Germline CDR1 and CDR2: SGDLS and YYNGEE. V lost 3 bases, J lost 4 bases, and 10 bases lay in between. The CDR3 totals 14 residues. In nucleotides, the CDR3 is TGTGCCAGCAGCGGGAGCAGGGGCACCGGGGAGCTGTTTTTT. Translated: CASSGSRGTGELFF.

The V call is TRBV29-1, the J call TRBJ2-2; tentative D call: TRBD2 (7 bases). This CDR3 is built from 14 residues. V lost 6 bases to trimming and J lost 3 bases, with 14 bases between them. In germline, CDR1 is SQVTM, CDR2 ANQGSEA. DNA of the CDR3: TGCAGCGTCGGGGGGCGTCTTGACACCGGGGAGCTGTTTTTT. Translated: CSVGGRLDTGELFF.

This clone was seen more than once but under ten times. V and J are TRBV25-1 and TRBJ1-6, with D maybe TRBD1 (5 bases). The germline V and J ends were trimmed by 2 bases and 0 bases, with 11 bases remaining between them. This CDR3 is built from 17 residues. Germline V CDR1 and CDR2: MGHDK, SYGVNS. Here the CDR3 reads CASSEGGGGSYNSPLHF. CDR3 coding DNA: TGTGCCAGCAGTGAAGGGGGTGGAGGCTCCTATAATTCACCCCTCCACTTT.

The chain carries TRBV18 and TRBJ2-5; D gene ambiguous. Germline loops: CDR1 KGHSH, CDR2 LQKENI. The CDR3 is made up of 12 amino acids. Trimming stripped 3 bases from V and 2 bases from J, with 4 bases between. CDR3 residues: CASSPGQETQYF. CDR3 coding DNA: TGTGCCAGCTCACCCGGGCAAGAGACCCAGTACTTC.

The chain couples TRBV9 to TRBJ2-3; D is tentatively TRBD1 or TRBD2 (5 bases each). In germline, CDR1 is SGDLS, CDR2 YYNGEE. This CDR3 is 16 amino acids long. Trimming removed 3 bases from V and 5 bases from J, with 19 bases in between. The CDR3 bases are TGTGCCAGCAGCGCTCCGGGGCAGGGTTGGAGAGATACGCAGTATTTT. Residues: CASSAPGQGWRDTQYF.

The chain is built from TRBV12-5 and TRBJ1-5; 9 nucleotides line up with TRBD1. The CDR3 length is 14 residues. Germline V CDR1 and CDR2: LGHNT, FRNRAP. Unmatched junction bases numbered 6, after V lost 5 bases and J lost 7 bases. The CDR3 protein is CASGPDRGSQPQHF. CDR3 coding DNA: TGTGCTAGTGGTCCGGACAGGGGAAGCCAGCCCCAGCATTTT.